This TCR beta chain stems from a study of beta chain features in type 1 diabetes. Across the study: All samples yielded about 100 million examined sorted cells. General observations from the study: Shorter TCRB CDR3s, moderately but significantly so, marked every one of the four CD4+ subsets in Type 1 diabetes patients.

In the case of this clone: Its specificity is not known.

All of the isolated RNA was reverse transcribed, so expressed TCRB transcripts were sequenced. Profiling relied on immunoSEQ multiplex PCR, and the TCRdb table lists in-frame clones only, not all of them. The sample includes 310,000 or so clones, over 14% of them seen just once. The germline V gene encodes CDR1 SGHRS and CDR2 YFSETQ. The ends lost 4 bases at V and 1 base at J; junction bases unmatched: 5. This CDR3 comprises 15 residues. This receptor was obtained from a man aged 18-30 years with type 1 diabetes. The rearrangement links TRBV5-1 to TRBJ1-1; 9 bases line up with TRBD1. The material sequenced was naive CD4+ T cells from blood. The CDR3, as DNA: TGCGCCAGCAGCCTACAGGGGGCCGCGAACACTGAAGCTTTCTTT. Translated: CASSLQGAANTEAFF.